Below are 18 T cell receptor beta chains sequenced from a single sample in a study of blood T cell repertoires in COVID-19. Generated by immunoSEQ multiplex PCR, the TCRdb table keeps only in-frame clones and is missing some. The data show under 80,000 clones, 88% seen once. The specimen sequenced was peripheral blood. The receptors were sampled from a human donor in a cohort sampled during active COVID-19.

The chain combines TRBV30 with TRBJ1-3; D is ambiguous. CDR3 length: 17 amino acids. V gave up 1 base and J gave up 0 bases, with 16 bases separating them. Looked up from germline, CDR1 is GTSNPN and CDR2 is SVGIG (reference sequence). In DNA form, the CDR3 reads TGTGCCTGGAGTGCCCTCGGGTGGAGCGACTCTGGAAACACCATATATTTT. This sequence encodes CAWSALGWSDSGNTIYF. Complete variable domain (other parts from reference TRBV30 and TRBJ1-3): SQTIHQWPATLVQPVGSPLSLECTVEGTSNPNLYWYRQAAGRGLQLLFYSVGIGQISSEVPQNLSASRPQDRQFILSSKKLLLSDSGFYLCAWSALGWSDSGNTIYFGEGSWLTVV.

The gene calls are TRBV29-1 and TRBJ1-1, with 7 bases that match TRBD1. The CDR3 has 12 residues. With 6 bases clipped from V and 3 bases from J, the junction kept 4 bases outside the gene matches. Germline CDR1 and CDR2: SQVTM and ANQGSEA. CDR3 nucleotide sequence: TGCAGCGTGGGAACAGGGGACACTGAAGCTTTCTTT. Its protein product is CSVGTGDTEAFF.

The CDR3 DNA is TGCAGCGTCGTGACTAGCGGGAGAACCTACAATGAGCAGTTCTTC. This sequence encodes CSVVTSGRTYNEQFF. This chain links TRBV29-1 with TRBJ2-1, with 12 nucleotides matching TRBD2. The germline CDR1 and CDR2 sequences are SQVTM and ANQGSEA. The junction had 5 bases not matched to a gene; V was cut back by 6 bases and J by 2 bases. The CDR3 has 15 residues.

The chain has TRBV5-1 and TRBJ2-3; TRBD2 aligns across 8 bases. This CDR3 region has 16 residues. Germline values: CDR1 SGHRS, CDR2 YFSETQ. V lost 1 base, J lost 4 bases, and 8 bases stayed unmatched. The CDR3 here is CASSLSGGLGADTQYF. For the CDR3, the DNA is TGCGCCAGCAGCTTGTCGGGGGGGTTAGGCGCAGATACGCAGTATTTT. The entire variable domain, with the rest obtained from reference TRBV5-1 and TRBJ2-3, is as follows: KAGVTQTPRYLIKTRGQQVTLSCSPISGHRSVSWYQQTPGQGLQFLFEYFSETQRNKGNFPGRFSGRQFSNSRSEMNVSTLELGDSALYLCASSLSGGLGADTQYFGPGTRLTVL.

DNA for the CDR3: TGTGCCACCAGGGGACACCTGGACACCGGGGAGCTGTTTTTT. Translating it yields CATRGHLDTGELFF. The V and J genes are TRBV2 and TRBJ2-2; D perhaps matches TRBD1 (6 bases). There are 14 residues in the CDR3. CDR1 is SNHLY and CDR2 is FYNNEI in the germline V gene. Trimming removed 10 bases from V and 3 bases from J, with 15 bases in between.

The rearrangement joins TRBV27 to TRBJ2-7; 9 positions agree with TRBD2. Trimming took 3 bases from V and 2 from J; bases not matched to a gene: 5. Germline V gene data show CDR1 as MNHEY and CDR2 as SMNVEV (reference sequence). This CDR3 has 15 amino acids. The CDR3 here is CASSLGLAGTYEQYF. Here the CDR3 DNA reads TGTGCCAGCAGTTTGGGGCTAGCGGGGACCTACGAGCAGTACTTC.

V and J are TRBV19 and TRBJ2-7; TRBD2 might be the D (6 bases). The germline V gene encodes CDR1 LNHDA and CDR2 SQIVND (reference sequence). This CDR3 has 14 residues. With 8 bases removed from V and 6 bases from J, the gap between germline ends came to 20 bases. The CDR3 loop reads CASRGWGEGGEQYF. The DNA of the CDR3 is TGTGCCAGTCGAGGGTGGGGGGAAGGTGGCGAGCAGTACTTC.

The V gene is TRBV3-1 (or the pseudogene TRBV3-2), the J gene TRBJ2-1; TRBD2 aligns across 12 bases. The CDR3 runs 16 residues. CDR1 is LGHDT and CDR2 is YNNKEL in the germline V gene (reference sequence). V was clipped by 2 bases and J by 5 bases; unmatched bases: 4. CDR3 nucleotides: TGTGCCAGCAGCCAACGCGGGACTAGCGGGCACAATGAGCAGTTCTTC. The encoded protein is CASSQRGTSGHNEQFF.

The rearrangement uses TRBV5-1 and TRBJ1-6; TRBD1 might be the D (6 bases). CDR1 and CDR2 (germline): SGHRS, YFSETQ. The V gene lost 4 bases and the J gene lost 0 bases, with 14 bases spanning the gap. This CDR3 is built from 17 residues. CDR3 nucleotides: TGCGCCAGCAGCCTACAGACAGGAAGCTCCTATAATTCACCCCTCCACTTT. As protein: CASSLQTGSSYNSPLHF.

V gene TRBV27 combines with J gene TRBJ2-1; TRBD2 matches 10 bases. The V and J ends lost 2 bases and 7 bases, in that order; junction bases with no gene match: 5. CDR1 is MNHEY and CDR2 is SMNVEV in the germline V gene (reference sequence). The CDR3 runs to 15 residues. The CDR3 sequence is CASSLGSGRGNEQFF. The CDR3 nucleotides are TGTGCCAGCAGTTTAGGCAGCGGGAGGGGAAATGAGCAGTTCTTC.

This sequence joins TRBV7-6 and TRBJ2-2, with TRBD2 identical over 7 bases. The CDR3 loop spans 16 amino acids. J gave up 1 base and V 2 bases, and 4 bases lay outside the gene matches. Germline-derived CDR1 and CDR2 are SGHVS and FNYEAQ. CDR3 bases: TGTGCCAGCAGCTTATTCGCGGGAGAGAACACCGGGGAGCTGTTTTTT. Its protein product is CASSLFAGENTGELFF.

The V gene is TRBV6-2 or TRBV6-3, the J gene TRBJ2-7; TRBD2 matches 10 bases. Germline CDR1 reads MNHEY; CDR2 reads SVGEGT. V dropped 0 bases and J dropped 3; count of bases not matched to a gene: 5. The CDR3 consists of 16 residues. The CDR3 reads CASSYSPASGSYEQYF. The CDR3 region has the DNA TGTGCCAGCAGTTACTCGCCGGCTAGCGGGAGCTACGAGCAGTACTTC.

The rearrangement joins TRBV6-2 or TRBV6-3 to TRBJ2-1, with D possibly being TRBD2 (5 bases). V lost 2 bases and J lost 2, with 10 bases in between. Per the germline V gene, CDR1 is MNHEY and CDR2 is SVGEGT. CDR3 length equals 15 residues. The CDR3 loop reads CASSYAGITYNEQFF. CDR3 sequence (DNA): TGTGCCAGCAGTTACGCCGGGATAACCTACAATGAGCAGTTCTTC.

CDR3 bases: TGCGCCAGCAGGACTAGCGGCTCGAACACCGGGGAGCTGTTTTTT. Amino acids: CASRTSGSNTGELFF. This chain links TRBV5-1 with TRBJ2-2, with 9 bases fitting TRBD2. V lost 5 bases to trimming and J lost 0 bases; unmatched junction nucleotides: 2. Germline CDR1 SGHRS, CDR2 YFSETQ. This CDR3 has 15 amino acids. The variable domain in full, completed from reference TRBV5-1 and TRBJ2-2, reads KAGVTQTPRYLIKTRGQQVTLSCSPISGHRSVSWYQQTPGQGLQFLFEYFSETQRNKGNFPGRFSGRQFSNSRSEMNVSTLELGDSALYLCASRTSGSNTGELFFGEGSRLTVL.

This clone was observed a single time. The CDR3 nucleotides are TGTGCCACCAGTGATCCCCTTAGCAATCAGCCCCAGCATTTT. It translates to CATSDPLSNQPQHF. V and J are TRBV24-1 and TRBJ1-5; D unresolved. Germline V gene lookup returns CDR1 KGHDR and CDR2 SFDVKD. The V end lost 3 bases, the J end lost 0 bases, and 5 bases lay between the germline ends. CDR3 length: 14 amino acids.

The rearrangement joins TRBV11-3 to TRBJ2-3; TRBD2 aligns across 13 bases. The germline V gene has CDR1 SGHNT and CDR2 YENEEA. The CDR3 is 17 amino acids. V shed 3 bases, J shed 2 bases, and the junction held 5 bases outside the gene matches. CDR3 DNA: TGTGCCAGCAGCTTGGGACTAGCGGGATACATCACAGATACGCAGTATTTT. Translated, it gives CASSLGLAGYITDTQYF.

V gene TRBV5-1 combines with J gene TRBJ2-7; D unresolved. Trimming took 4 bases from V and 5 from J, leaving 4 bases between them. CDR1 SGHRS and CDR2 YFSETQ come from the germline V gene. The CDR3 has 10 amino acids. For the CDR3, the DNA is TGCGCCAGCAGCCCGGACGAGCAGTACTTC. This gives the protein CASSPDEQYF.

This rearrangement joins TRBV5-1 to TRBJ2-1; 9 bases match TRBD2. CDR3 size: 16 residues. Germline loops: CDR1 SGHRS, CDR2 YFSETQ. Trimming removed 0 bases from V and 9 bases from J; junction bases left unmatched: 10. The CDR3 region is CASSLGGLATLGEQFF. CDR3 in DNA: TGCGCCAGCAGCTTGGGTGGACTAGCGACGCTCGGTGAGCAGTTCTTC.